These T cell receptor beta chains were read from a single sample in a study of tumor and adjacent non-tumor tissue in lung cancer. MiXCR was run by TCRdb on the multiplex PCR reads, yielding one entry per CDR3 protein. The data hold 65,000 to 70,000 distinct CDR3 sequences, with almost 60% observed a single time. Sequences were obtained from lung tumor tissue. These receptors were obtained from a man aged 50-59 years with non-small cell lung cancer. The CDR3 runs from the conserved cysteine through the conserved F or W. The D gene is left open where the match is weak. Expanded clones get a size class; other rows say once, few or many, or leave the size out.

DNA	CDR3	V	J	D	size
TGTGACAGCGGCCGGGACAGGGGGTACGAGCAGTACTTC	CDSGRDRGYEQYF	TRBV7-9	TRBJ2-7	TRBD1	NA
TGTGCCAGCAACTTAAGTTTTCTAGCGGATTCACCCCTCCACTTT	CASNLSFLADSPLHF	TRBV11-2	TRBJ1-6	NA	NA
TGTGCCAGCCTGGCGTGGACTAGCAGGGGGGAGTATGGGGAGCTGTTTTTT	CASLAWTSRGEYGELFF	TRBV6-5	TRBJ2-2	NA	NA
TGCAGTGCTAGAGGCGAGAAAACCTACGAGCAGTACTTC	CSARGEKTYEQYF	TRBV20-1	TRBJ2-7	NA	few
TGTGCCAGCAGGCGCGAGTTTAACACTGAAGCTTTCTTT	CASRREFNTEAFF	TRBV6-5	TRBJ1-1	NA	medium-sized
TGTGCCAGCAGTTGGTCAGCCTCCTACAATGAGCAGTCCTTC	CASSWSASYNEQSF	TRBV12-3/TRBV12-4	TRBJ2-1	NA	NA
TGCAGCGTTGACAAGGCCCTGCAAGAGACCCAGTACTTC	CSVDKALQETQYF	TRBV29-1	TRBJ2-5	NA	many
TGTGCCAACAGCACCGTGACTAACGGGGGGGCCCAGGAGCAGTTCTTC	CANSTVTNGGAQEQFF	TRBV11-2	TRBJ2-1	TRBD2	NA
TGTGCCAGCAGCCCCGGGCAAGGGGCGAATCAGCCCCATCATTTT	CASSPGQGANQPHHF	TRBV11-2	TRBJ1-5	NA	few
TGCGCAAGCAACCAAGAGCGGGGTAGTCAGGGCTACACCTTC	CASNQERGSQGYTF	TRBV4-1	TRBJ1-2	NA	NA
TGTGCCAGCAGCCAAGATGAGGGGCTCTCCTACAATGAGCAGTTCTTC	CASSQDEGLSYNEQFF	TRBV4-2	TRBJ2-1	NA	medium-sized
TGCAGTGCCATCGGGACTAGCGGGAGTATCTCGTACAATGAGCAGTTCTTC	CSAIGTSGSISYNEQFF	TRBV20-1	TRBJ2-1	TRBD2	few
TGTGCCAGCAGCTCAGATCCCCAGGGGGGGGTAATACAAGAGACCCAGTACTTT	CASSSDPQGGVIQETQYF	TRBV11-2	TRBJ2-5	NA	NA
TGCAACGTTGTCCCCCAGGGGGACTACGAGCAGTACTTC	CNVVPQGDYEQYF	TRBV29-1	TRBJ2-7	TRBD1	NA
TGCGCCAGCAGCTTGACAGGGTTTAGTGGAGAGACCCAGTACTTC	CASSLTGFSGETQYF	TRBV5-1	TRBJ2-5	NA	many
TGTGCCAGCAGTTCTCAAACAGGGGGCGGTCTTGGCTACACCTTC	CASSSQTGGGLGYTF	TRBV6-6	TRBJ1-2	TRBD1	many
TGTGTCACACAGGTCCAAGAGTCCCAGTACTTC	CVTQVQESQYF	TRBV10-3	TRBJ2-5	NA	NA
TGTACCAGCAGGGGGAATCAAGAGACCCGGTACTTC	CTSRGNQETRYF	TRBV11-2	TRBJ2-5	TRBD1	NA
TGCGCCAGCAGCTTTGGGTCAACTAATGAAAAACTGTTTTTT	CASSFGSTNEKLFF	TRBV5-1	TRBJ1-4	NA	few
TGTGCCAGCAGTTACCCCCAACTAGGGCGGGGGCATCAAGAGACCCAGTACTTC	CASSYPQLGRGHQETQYF	TRBV6-2/TRBV6-3	TRBJ2-5	NA	NA
TGTGCCACCCTAATGGGTAGAAACCATGAGCAGTTCTTC	CATLMGRNHEQFF	TRBV28	TRBJ2-1	NA	few
TGTGCCAGCAACCCTGGGGCTAGCGGGTGGCCGGGATACACAGATACGCAGTATTTT	CASNPGASGWPGYTDTQYF	TRBV4-2	TRBJ2-3	TRBD2	NA
TGTGCCAGCAGTTACTCACAGGGGGCATTCGACAATGAGCAGTTCTTC	CASSYSQGAFDNEQFF	TRBV6-6	TRBJ2-1	TRBD1	many
TGTGCCAGCTGCCGGAACAGGGATATGAATTGGAACACTGAAGCTTTCTTT	CASCRNRDMNWNTEAFF	TRBV4-2	TRBJ1-1	NA	NA
TGTAGCGTCGAACTTCTAGCGGGAGGGCACAATGAGCAATTCTTC	CSVELLAGGHNEQFF	TRBV29-1	TRBJ2-1	TRBD2	NA
TGTGCCAGAAGATTGCGGGCAGGGGGTCAGCCCCAGCATTTT	CARRLRAGGQPQHF	TRBV28	TRBJ1-5	TRBD1	NA
TGCGCCAGCAGCTCTCTAGGTGACAGGGCTAACTCTGGGGCCAACGTCCTGACTTTC	CASSSLGDRANSGANVLTF	TRBV5-1	TRBJ2-6	TRBD1	NA
TGTGCCAGCAGCTTATGGCAGCGTGACAGCGAGCAGTACTTC	CASSLWQRDSEQYF	TRBV11-1	TRBJ2-7	NA	NA
TGCAGCGTTGAAGGCCCCAGGGGGCGAGGAGGACAGTACTTC	CSVEGPRGRGGQYF	TRBV29-1	TRBJ2-7	TRBD1	NA
TGTGCCAGCAGTTTCCAGGCGACGGGAGGCTACACCTTC	CASSFQATGGYTF	TRBV28	TRBJ1-2	NA	many
TGTGCCAGCAGTGCGGTAGCGGGAGTGGACGAGCAGTACTTC	CASSAVAGVDEQYF	TRBV2	TRBJ2-7	TRBD2	many
TGTACCAGCAGACCTACTTCGGACAGTGGCACTGAAGCTTTCTTT	CTSRPTSDSGTEAFF	TRBV28	TRBJ1-1	NA	NA
TGTGCCAGCAGTACTAGCGGGAGGGCATACAATGAGCAGTTCTTC	CASSTSGRAYNEQFF	TRBV6-2/TRBV6-3	TRBJ2-1	TRBD2	medium-sized